Listed below are T cell receptor beta chains from one sample, sequenced in a study of regulatory T cells in long-lasting Graves disease. MiXCR, applied by TCRdb to the multiplex PCR reads, yields one record per CDR3 protein. The sample includes around 240,000 distinct CDR3 sequences, 18% seen only once; the top ten take about 14%. These sequences were also reported in another study, on T cells in Graves' hyperthyroidism and ophthalmopathy.

The source material was peripheral blood mononuclear cells (PBMCs), sampled at new diagnosis, from a patient treated with antithyroid drugs. The receptors come from a woman in her thirties with Graves disease. Both conserved end residues are part of each CDR3. A D gene is named only where the DNA matches it firmly. Rows may omit the clone size; those that give it use once, few, many or a size class.

DNA: TGTGCCAGCAGTTTGAAAGTAAACACTGAAGCTTTCTTT; CDR3: CASSLKVNTEAFF; size: NA; D: NA; length: 13; V: TRBV27; J: TRBJ1-1
DNA: TGCGCCAGCAGCCAACGACAGGGGGCAGGTTCCTACGAGCAGTACTTC; CDR3: CASSQRQGAGSYEQYF; size: many; D: TRBD1; length: 16; V: TRBV4-1; J: TRBJ2-7
DNA: TGTGCCAGCAAAGCTAGCGGTAATCAAGAGACCCAGTACTTC; CDR3: CASKASGNQETQYF; size: NA; D: TRBD2; length: 14; V: TRBV27; J: TRBJ2-5
DNA: TGTGCCAGCAGTTTAGAGAGGACAGGGAGTTCACCCCTCCACTTT; CDR3: CASSLERTGSSPLHF; size: many; D: TRBD1; length: 15; V: TRBV12-3/TRBV12-4; J: TRBJ1-6
DNA: TGCAGTGCTGATGGGACAGGGGGCGAATCAGGGTACGAGCAGTACTTC; CDR3: CSADGTGGESGYEQYF; size: many; D: TRBD1; length: 16; V: TRBV20-1; J: TRBJ2-7
DNA: TGTGCCAGTCGTTGGAGCAACACAGATACGCAGTATTTT; CDR3: CASRWSNTDTQYF; size: NA; D: NA; length: 13; V: TRBV19; J: TRBJ2-3
DNA: TGTGCCAGCAGTTTAACCTTCCCGAACACTGAAGCTTTCTTT; CDR3: CASSLTFPNTEAFF; size: many; D: NA; length: 14; V: TRBV27; J: TRBJ1-1
DNA: TGTGCCAGCCGATTAGGGGCGATCCTTGGAAACACCATATATTTT; CDR3: CASRLGAILGNTIYF; size: few; D: NA; length: 15; V: TRBV19; J: TRBJ1-3
DNA: TGTGCCAGCAGTGAAGCCGGGCAGGGGATGGGCTACACCTTC; CDR3: CASSEAGQGMGYTF; size: many; D: NA; length: 14; V: TRBV6-1; J: TRBJ1-2
DNA: TGTGCCAGCAGTATGGAGGTGGGTCAGCCCCAGCATTTT; CDR3: CASSMEVGQPQHF; size: NA; D: NA; length: 13; V: TRBV6-1; J: TRBJ1-5
DNA: TGTGCCAGCAGCTTGGGGGGGACACCGAGCTATGGCTACACCTTC; CDR3: CASSLGGTPSYGYTF; size: many; D: NA; length: 15; V: TRBV7-9; J: TRBJ1-2
DNA: TGTGCCACCAGCAATCAACAGGGGGCCGCTAATGAAAAACTGTTTTTT; CDR3: CATSNQQGAANEKLFF; size: many; D: TRBD1; length: 16; V: TRBV15; J: TRBJ1-4
DNA: TGTGCCAGCAGCCATAAGGGGGGAGCGAACACCGGGGAGCTGTTTTTT; CDR3: CASSHKGGANTGELFF; size: few; D: NA; length: 16; V: TRBV7-9; J: TRBJ2-2
DNA: TGCAGTGCTAGGATAACAGGGGGTTCCCTGAGTGATACTGAAGCTTTCTTT; CDR3: CSARITGGSLSDTEAFF; size: few; D: TRBD1; length: 17; V: TRBV20-1; J: TRBJ1-1
DNA: TGCGCCAGCAGCATGTACAGAGGGTCGGGCACTGAAGCTTTCTTT; CDR3: CASSMYRGSGTEAFF; size: many; D: NA; length: 15; V: TRBV5-1; J: TRBJ1-1
DNA: TGCGCCAGCAGTGAGATACTACAGGGGGCCTCAGAAGGCTACACCTTC; CDR3: CASSEILQGASEGYTF; size: many; D: TRBD1; length: 16; V: TRBV10-2; J: TRBJ1-2
DNA: TGCAGCGTTGAAAGGGGGTTTGGCGGCTACACCTTC; CDR3: CSVERGFGGYTF; size: few; D: NA; length: 12; V: TRBV29-1; J: TRBJ1-2
DNA: TGCAGTGCTAGAGATCCGCAGGGGGACCTTACTAATCAGCCCCAGCATTTT; CDR3: CSARDPQGDLTNQPQHF; size: many; D: TRBD1; length: 17; V: TRBV20-1; J: TRBJ1-5
DNA: TGCAGCGCAAGGACAGGGGCAGATACGCAGTATTTT; CDR3: CSARTGADTQYF; size: many; D: TRBD1; length: 12; V: TRBV29-1; J: TRBJ2-3
DNA: TGTGCCAGCAGACGGGGCCTTGAAGCTTTCTTT; CDR3: CASRRGLEAFF; size: many; D: NA; length: 11; V: TRBV7-9; J: TRBJ1-1